The sequence of this T cell receptor beta chain was determined in a study of blood T cell repertoires in COVID-19. Study as a whole: The study drew acute and convalescent COVID-19 samples from the United States, Italy and Spain. PBMCs, B-cell-depleted T cells, or T cells provided the cDNA or gDNA that made up the material.

Study processing details: Estimated nucleated cell counts came from reference gene primer amplification. Produced via immunoSEQ multiplex PCR; TCRdb's table is partial and in-frame only. The D gene and trimming were derived from the DNA, and the V and J assignments and clone size from that table. The repertoire holds 25,000 to 30,000 clones, about 84% seen once, with roughly 16% in the top ten. This CDR3 is 15 amino acids long. Germline-derived CDR1 and CDR2 are GTSNPN and SVGIG (reference sequence). With V trimmed by 5 bases and J by 2 bases, 9 bases remained unmatched. Sequencing was carried out using peripheral blood. The sequence came from an older woman with acute or convalescent COVID-19. The chain combines TRBV30 with TRBJ2-5, with 9 bases that match TRBD1. CDR3 coding DNA: TGTGCCTGGTCCAAGACAGGGGGGGGTCAAGAGACCCAGTACTTC. As protein: CAWSKTGGGQETQYF.